This T cell receptor (beta chain) was observed in a study of OX40 agonist ivuxolimab in advanced cancers. About the research overall: Patients' therapy was ivuxolimab, an antibody that acts as an agonist of OX40 (CD134). Dose-escalation patients' cancers were hepatocellular carcinoma, melanoma, renal cell or head and neck cancer.

Sequencing was performed with immunoSEQ multiplex PCR; in TCRdb, only in-frame clones are kept and a portion is missing. The data hold about 70,000 clones, with more than 80% observed a single time. V was pared by 4 bases and J by 2 bases, with 4 bases of the junction left unmatched. This CDR3 contains 15 residues. CDR1 and CDR2 from the germline V gene are MNHNS and SASEGT. The clonotype comes from an adult with an advanced solid tumor such as melanoma, head and neck, liver or kidney cancer. The chain is built from TRBV6-1 and TRBJ2-7, with 11 bases aligning to TRBD2. Sequencing was performed on CD4+ or CD8+ T cells sorted from blood, taken in a trial of the OX40 agonist ivuxolimab. The CDR3 coding sequence is TGTGCCAGCAGTGGTGGACTAGCGGGCACCTACGAGCAGTACTTC. Amino acids: CASSGGLAGTYEQYF.